These 10 T cell receptor beta chains were sequenced from one sample in a study of T cells after yellow fever vaccination. MiXCR, applied by TCRdb to the 5' RACE reads, yields one record per CDR3 protein. The sample lists about 260,000 distinct CDR3 sequences, approximately 12% occurring once. The material sequenced was CD4+ T cells sorted from PBMCs, taken 45 days after the yellow fever booster vaccination. The source is a man aged 25 to 40 who received the YFV17D yellow fever vaccine.

The CDR3 reads CASSLGQGARETQYF. Here the CDR3 DNA reads TGTGCCAGCAGCTTAGGACAGGGGGCGCGGGAGACCCAGTACTTC. The V gene is TRBV7-7, the J gene TRBJ2-5; 10 positions agree with TRBD1. Trimming cost V 1 base and J 5 bases; bases outside gene matches: 4. CDR1 is SSHAT and CDR2 is FNYEAQ in the germline V gene (reference sequence). The CDR3 spans 15 residues. Combining the CDR3 with reference TRBV7-7 and TRBJ2-5 gives the whole variable domain GAGVSQSPRYKVTKRGQDVTLRCDPISSHATLYWYQQALGQGPEFLTYFNYEAQPDKSGLPSDRFSAERPEGSISTLTIQRTEQRDSAMYRCASSLGQGARETQYFGPGTRLLVL.

This clonotype turned up a few times. The V call is TRBV7-8, the J call TRBJ1-2, with D tentatively TRBD1 (5 bases). The germline V and J ends were trimmed by 3 bases and 5 bases, with 13 bases remaining between them. The germline V gene has CDR1 SGHVS and CDR2 FQNEAQ. The CDR3 length is 14 residues. The CDR3 reads CASSLGVLPYGYTF. DNA for the CDR3: TGTGCCAGCAGCTTGGGGGTGCTCCCGTATGGCTACACCTTC.

This chain joins TRBV6-1 and TRBJ2-5; 7 nucleotides match TRBD2. Germline CDR1 reads MNHNS; CDR2 reads SASEGT. J gave up 2 bases and V 6 bases, and 3 bases lay outside the gene matches. The CDR3 covers 13 residues. This CDR3 is CASRAGGQETQYF. DNA of the CDR3: TGTGCCAGCAGAGCCGGGGGGCAAGAGACCCAGTACTTC.

This clonotype was seen ten or more times. This chain joins TRBV4-2 and TRBJ1-5, with 7 bases aligning to TRBD1. Looked up from germline, CDR1 is LGHNA and CDR2 is YNFKEQ. The V segment lost 0 bases and the J segment 4 bases; nucleotides outside the gene matches: 3. This CDR3 is built from 15 residues. The CDR3 sequence: CASSQDGTANQPQHF. CDR3 sequence (DNA): TGTGCCAGCAGCCAAGATGGGACAGCGAATCAGCCCCAGCATTTT.

This chain uses TRBV5-1 with TRBJ2-5; D gene unclear. Deletions cut 0 bases from V and 5 bases from J, with 8 bases between. In germline, CDR1 is SGHRS, CDR2 YFSETQ. CDR3 length equals 13 residues. Here the CDR3 reads CASSLASSETQYF. Here the CDR3 DNA reads TGCGCCAGCAGCTTGGCTAGTAGCGAGACCCAGTACTTC. The complete variable domain, with remaining parts taken from reference TRBV5-1 and TRBJ2-5, reads KAGVTQTPRYLIKTRGQQVTLSCSPISGHRSVSWYQQTPGQGLQFLFEYFSETQRNKGNFPGRFSGRQFSNSRSEMNVSTLELGDSALYLCASSLASSETQYFGPGTRLLVL.

This clonotype was detected only a few times. V and J are TRBV20-1 and TRBJ2-7; D possibly corresponds to TRBD2 (6 bases). This CDR3 spans 15 amino acids. The germline CDR1 and CDR2 sequences are DFQATT and SNEGSKA (reference sequence). Trimming left V 5 bases short and J 0 bases short, with 17 bases between. CDR3 DNA: TGCAGTGCTGGCCCCACTGGCGGGATCTCCTACGAGCAGTACTTC. It translates to CSAGPTGGISYEQYF.

The chain joins TRBV7-3 to TRBJ2-3; D perhaps matches TRBD2 (5 bases). This CDR3 region has 14 residues. The V and J ends lost 4 bases and 12 bases respectively, with 20 bases between them. Per germline, CDR1 SGHTA and CDR2 FQGTGA. The CDR3 DNA reads as TGTGCCAGCAGCTCCACTATGGACTCACCTTATCAGTATTTT. Its protein is CASSSTMDSPYQYF.

This clonotype has only one observation. The chain uses TRBV28 and TRBJ2-5, with D tentatively TRBD1 (5 bases). The V gene's germline CDR1 is MDHEN and CDR2 SYDVKM. The CDR3 extends over 16 amino acids. Trimming cost V 5 bases and J 4 bases, with 20 bases left between them. CDR3 in amino acids: CASSPAQGSIGETQYF. In nucleotides, the CDR3 is TGTGCCAGCAGTCCCGCCCAGGGCAGTATAGGAGAGACCCAGTACTTC.

This rearrangement joins TRBV30 to TRBJ2-1; D is possibly TRBD2 (5 bases). Germline values: CDR1 GTSNPN, CDR2 SVGIG (reference sequence). This CDR3 contains 10 residues. Trimming left V 5 bases short and J 11 bases short, with 10 bases between. The CDR3 region has the DNA TGTGCCTGGGGCCGGGATAAGCAGTTCTTC. Its translation is CAWGRDKQFF.

This clonotype was picked up a small number of times. The chain joins TRBV20-1 to TRBJ2-1; D ambiguous. The CDR3 runs 14 residues. CDR1 and CDR2 (germline): DFQATT, SNEGSKA (reference sequence). Trimming stripped 2 bases from V and 5 bases from J, with 13 bases between. The DNA for the CDR3 is TGCAGTGCTAGAATCCCCGGGCGAAACAATGAGCAGTTCTTC. Protein product: CSARIPGRNNEQFF.